What follows describes a single TCR beta chain. Its cognate antigen is unknown. This specimen belongs to a study of blood T cells in healthy people across ages. Findings and caveats of the study: Among long-lived donors, naive CD4+ cells were more numerous and diversity higher than in aged donors.

Primers used in a second PCR of roughly 6 to 12 cycles were a sample-barcoded 5' primer and a J-beta primer mix. Tags on each cDNA molecule came from a template-switch adaptor with 12 random nucleotides. Each CDR3 protein is one row after TCRdb ran MiXCR on the 5' RACE reads. The data contain about 760,000 distinct CDR3 sequences, more than 50% of them seen just once; the ten biggest clones take up 20% to 30%. CDR3 length: 14 residues. CDR1 is MDHEN and CDR2 is SYDVKM in the germline V gene. The junction had 11 bases not matched to a gene; V was cut back by 6 bases and J by 9 bases. Sequenced input: blood. The receptor comes from a man between 40 and 49 years old in good health. The chain carries TRBV28 and TRBJ2-4; 7 nucleotides match TRBD1. This CDR3 reads CASSYRQGRAIQYF. CDR3 nucleotide sequence: TGTGCCAGCAGCTACCGACAGGGACGGGCCATTCAGTACTTC.